The present TCR beta chain was sequenced within a study of Graves' ophthalmopathy and Graves' hyperthyroidism. Regarding the study as a whole: In separating ophthalmopathy from stable hyperthyroidism, a 13-signature model achieved 85% to 90% sensitivity and 81.08% specificity.

Amplification from RNA transcripts yielded the TCR beta CDR3 regions. HTBI primers primed a first-round RT-PCR, and a second-round multiplex PCR followed. TCRdb recomputed calls from the multiplex PCR reads with MiXCR, one row per CDR3 protein. In the table there are 400,000 to 500,000 distinct CDR3 sequences, 20% to 25% of which are singletons. This clonotype showed up many times. Antigen: not known. Per germline, CDR1 SQVTM and CDR2 ANQGSEA. V lost 7 bases, J lost 0 bases, and 6 bases lay in between. This CDR3 contains 11 residues. The V gene is TRBV29-1, the J gene TRBJ1-1, with D maybe TRBD1 (6 bases). The clonotype comes from a woman aged 18-29 years with stable Graves' hyperthyroidism. The material sequenced was peripheral blood. The CDR3 loop reads CSGTVNTEAFF. CDR3 nucleotides: TGCAGCGGGACAGTGAACACTGAAGCTTTCTTT.